This T cell receptor (beta chain) was observed in a study of memory CD4+ T cells and cytomegalovirus serostatus (dated 2019 in TCRdb). In the study overall: A total of about 35 healthy Belgian adults, of whom 9 were CMV seropositive and approximately 24 were CMV seronegative, were included in the cohort. CD4+ memory TCRbeta repertoires of a Belgian cohort with known cytomegalovirus serostatus were sequenced in order to replicate a published TCR-based CMV serostatus classifier. What the research found in general, with its limitations: CMV serostatus prediction reached a median bootstrapped AUC of about 0.95 with the original framework and 0.91 with a US-trained random forest. Of 150 to 200 previously reported CMV-associated TCRbeta sequences, about 68 appeared in the CD4+ memory repertoires, each in one to five individuals. Only CD4+CD45RO+ memory cells were sequenced, in contrast to the original study, which included naive and memory CD4+ and CD8+ populations. Results were interpreted as suggesting that the CMV-associated TCR signature is largely present in the CD4+ memory repertoire. A median bootstrapped AUC of about 0.95 with a 95% CI of 0.76-1.00 was achieved on the Belgian cohort by the original-framework classifier.

A FACSAria II was used to sort memory CD4+ T cells, defined as single viable CD3+CD4+CD8-CD45RO+ cells. CMV serostatus was determined with a Roche Elecsys assay detecting serum IgG against CMV pp150, pp28, p38 and p52. Once the samples were thawed, total CD4+ T cells were enriched through positive selection using CD4 magnetic microbeads. The samples came from a different study that was designed specifically to examine the CD4+ T cell memory repertoire. Following standard operating procedures, peripheral blood mononuclear cells were isolated and cryopreserved, while serum was kept at -80 degrees C. CD3-PerCP (BW264/56), CD4-APC (RPA-T4), CD45RO-PE (UCHT1) and CD8-Pacific Orange (3B5) antibodies were used for staining, and non-viable cells were excluded with Sytox blue. Relative to germline, V is missing 3 bases and J is missing 1 base, with 1 base of the junction outside any gene match. For CDR1 and CDR2, the germline V gene lists SGHTA and FQGTGA. The CDR3 covers 16 residues, taking in both the cysteine and the phenylalanine. The DNA shown is the 48-base CDR3, in frame from base 1.

Genomic DNA was extracted from sorted cells with the Quick-DNA Microprep Kit. TCRbeta DNA was amplified with the immunoSEQ hsTCRbeta kit following the manufacturer's protocol. TCRbeta libraries were sequenced on an Illumina MiSeq instrument. The original methods were these. Removing out-of-frame sequences left roughly 2.4 million distinct TCRbeta sequences, an average of around 62,000 per individual. Each individual was scored by the count of 150 to 200 previously reported CMV-associated TCRbeta sequences and the total productive distinct TCRbeta count. A beta-binomial model was reimplemented in Python, and scikit-learn random forests with default parameters were trained on data from the US cohort. On the Belgian cohort, classifier performance was reported as the median AUC, along with percentile confidence intervals, across 10,000 bootstrap iterations. TCRdb obtained this table from immuneACCESS and retained in-frame rearrangements with V and J assigned. These tables miss some clones; where compared with another copy, unresolved V genes account for less than half of the shortfall, and the remainder is unexplained. V and J calls and clone size are as listed in that table; D and trimming were resolved from the DNA. This sample is represented by about 82,000 clones; 65% to 85% of them were singletons. Around 0.77% of the sample is taken by the ten largest.

Comment on this clone: The specificity of this receptor is unknown. The record has no base qualities; no much larger clone is one base away.

The sequence is built from TRBV7-3 and TRBJ2-3; TRBD2 agrees with 13 junctional bases. Sample: memory CD4+ T cells from blood. This TCR was recovered from an adult in good health and CMV-seronegative. The CDR3 corresponds to CASSFGTSGGTDTQYF. The sequenced DNA is TGTGCCAGCAGCTTCGGGACTAGCGGGGGCACAGATACGCAGTATTTT. The variable domain in full, with residues beyond the CDR3 obtained from the reference TRBV7-3 and TRBJ2-3 genes, is GAGVSQTPSNKVTEKGKYVELRCDPISGHTALYWYRQSLGQGPEFLIYFQGTGAADDSGLPNDRFFAVRPEGSVSTLKIQRTERGDSAVYLCASSFGTSGGTDTQYFGPGTRLTVL.